The clone carrying this T cell receptor beta chain was seen a single time. TCRdb's table, derived via immunoSEQ multiplex PCR, lists solely in-frame clones and lacks some. In the table there are about 300,000 clones, 88% of which are singletons. The CDR3 length is 11 residues. V lost 7 bases and J lost 5, with 8 bases in between. Germline loops: CDR1 SGHAT, CDR2 FQNNGV. These data are taken from a study of blood T cell repertoires in COVID-19. Sequencing was performed on peripheral blood. The sequence derives from a woman aged 30 to 39 who had recovered from COVID-19. The chain joins TRBV11-2 to TRBJ2-5, with TRBD2 as a possible D gene (6 bases). This CDR3 reads CASTRGETQYF. For the CDR3, the DNA is TGTGCCAGCACTCGGGGGGAGACCCAGTACTTC.